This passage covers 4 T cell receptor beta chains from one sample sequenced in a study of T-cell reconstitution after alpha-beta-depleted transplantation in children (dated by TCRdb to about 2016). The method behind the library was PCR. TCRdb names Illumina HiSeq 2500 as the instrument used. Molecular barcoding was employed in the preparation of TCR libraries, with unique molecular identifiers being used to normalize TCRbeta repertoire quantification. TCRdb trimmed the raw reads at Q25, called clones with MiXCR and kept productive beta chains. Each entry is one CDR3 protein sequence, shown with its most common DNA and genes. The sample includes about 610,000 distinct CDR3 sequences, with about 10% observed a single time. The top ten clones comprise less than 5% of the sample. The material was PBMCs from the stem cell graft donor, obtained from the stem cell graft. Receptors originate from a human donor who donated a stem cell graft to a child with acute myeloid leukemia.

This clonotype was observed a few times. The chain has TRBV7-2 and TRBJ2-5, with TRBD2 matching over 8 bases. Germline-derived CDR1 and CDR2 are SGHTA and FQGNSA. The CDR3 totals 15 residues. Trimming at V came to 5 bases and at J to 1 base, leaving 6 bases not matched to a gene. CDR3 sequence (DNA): TGTGCCAGCAGCCCCCAACTAGCGGTCCAAGAGACCCAGTACTTC. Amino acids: CASSPQLAVQETQYF. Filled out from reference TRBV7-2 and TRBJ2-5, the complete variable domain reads GAGVSQSPSNKVTEKGKDVELRCDPISGHTALYWYRQSLGQGLEFLIYFQGNSAPDKSGLPSDRFSAERTGGSVSTLTIQRTQQEDSAVYLCASSPQLAVQETQYFGPGTRLLVL.

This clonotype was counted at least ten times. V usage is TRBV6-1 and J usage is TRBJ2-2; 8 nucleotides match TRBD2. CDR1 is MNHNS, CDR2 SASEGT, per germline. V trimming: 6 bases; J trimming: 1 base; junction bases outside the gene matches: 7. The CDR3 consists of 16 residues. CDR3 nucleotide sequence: TGTGCCAGCAGCCGAACTAGCGGCCTGAACACCGGGGAGCTGTTTTTT. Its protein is CASSRTSGLNTGELFF.

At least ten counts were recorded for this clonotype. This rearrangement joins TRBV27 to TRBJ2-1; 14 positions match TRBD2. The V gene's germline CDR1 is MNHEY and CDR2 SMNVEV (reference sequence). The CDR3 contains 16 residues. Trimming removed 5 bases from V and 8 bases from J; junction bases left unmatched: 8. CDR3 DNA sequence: TGTGCCAGCAGTCTCCCCGGACTAGCGGGAGGAGATGAGCAGTTCTTC. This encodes CASSLPGLAGGDEQFF.

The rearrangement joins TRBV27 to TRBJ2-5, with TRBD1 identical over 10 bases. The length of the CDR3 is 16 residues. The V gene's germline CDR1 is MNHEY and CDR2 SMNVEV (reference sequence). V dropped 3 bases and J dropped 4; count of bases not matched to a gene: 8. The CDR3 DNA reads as TGTGCCAGCAGTTTTTTGGGACAGGGGCAACGAGAGACCCAGTACTTC. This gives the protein CASSFLGQGQRETQYF.